Detailed here is one TCR beta chain. This sample is drawn from a study of blood T cell repertoires in COVID-19. Study-wide context: The analysed material was cDNA or gDNA that came from T cells, B-cell-depleted T cells, or PBMCs.

TCRdb's table, derived via immunoSEQ multiplex PCR, lists solely in-frame clones and lacks some. Among nearly 200,000 clones listed, 84% were seen once. The V segment lost 0 bases and the J segment 5 bases; nucleotides outside the gene matches: 7. The CDR3 loop spans 15 amino acids. The V gene's germline CDR1 is SGHRS and CDR2 YFSETQ. The specimen was peripheral blood. The chain employs TRBV5-1 and TRBJ2-5, with 7 bases aligning to TRBD2. This TCR came from a woman aged 70-85 years with active or convalescent COVID-19. The DNA for the CDR3 is TGCGCCAGCAGCTTGGGGGCGGGAGAGGCGGAGACCCAGTACTTC. As protein: CASSLGAGEAETQYF.